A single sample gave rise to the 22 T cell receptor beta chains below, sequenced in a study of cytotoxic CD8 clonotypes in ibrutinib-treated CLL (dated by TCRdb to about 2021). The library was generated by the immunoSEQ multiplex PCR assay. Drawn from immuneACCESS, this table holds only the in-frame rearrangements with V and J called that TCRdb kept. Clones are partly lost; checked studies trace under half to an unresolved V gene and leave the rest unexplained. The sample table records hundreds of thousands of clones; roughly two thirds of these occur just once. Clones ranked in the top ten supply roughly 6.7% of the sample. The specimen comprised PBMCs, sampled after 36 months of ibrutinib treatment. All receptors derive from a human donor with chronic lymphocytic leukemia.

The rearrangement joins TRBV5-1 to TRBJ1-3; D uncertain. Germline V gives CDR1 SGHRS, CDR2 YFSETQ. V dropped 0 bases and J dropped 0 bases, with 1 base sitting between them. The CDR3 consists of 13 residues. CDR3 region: CASSLGSGNTIYF. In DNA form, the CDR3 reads TGCGCCAGCAGCTTGGGCTCTGGAAACACCATATATTTT.

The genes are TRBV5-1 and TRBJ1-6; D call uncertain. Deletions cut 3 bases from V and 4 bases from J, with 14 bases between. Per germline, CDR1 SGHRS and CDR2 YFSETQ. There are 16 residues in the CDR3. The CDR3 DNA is TGCGCCAGCAGCTATGACACCACCCGATATAATTCACCCCTCCACTTT. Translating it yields CASSYDTTRYNSPLHF.

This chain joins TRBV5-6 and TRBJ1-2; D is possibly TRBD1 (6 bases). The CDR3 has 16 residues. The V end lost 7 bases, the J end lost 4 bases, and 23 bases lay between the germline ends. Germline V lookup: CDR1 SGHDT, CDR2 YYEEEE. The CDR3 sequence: CASQSLGGMSVYGYTF. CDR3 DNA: TGTGCCAGCCAATCCCTCGGGGGCATGAGCGTCTATGGCTACACCTTC.

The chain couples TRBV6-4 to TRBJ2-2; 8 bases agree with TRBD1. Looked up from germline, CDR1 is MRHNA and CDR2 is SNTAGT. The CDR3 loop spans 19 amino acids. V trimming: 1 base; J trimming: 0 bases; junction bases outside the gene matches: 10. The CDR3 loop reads CASSDFLIGQGSNTGELFF. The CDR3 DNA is TGTGCCAGCAGTGACTTCTTAATCGGACAGGGTTCGAACACCGGGGAGCTGTTTTTT.

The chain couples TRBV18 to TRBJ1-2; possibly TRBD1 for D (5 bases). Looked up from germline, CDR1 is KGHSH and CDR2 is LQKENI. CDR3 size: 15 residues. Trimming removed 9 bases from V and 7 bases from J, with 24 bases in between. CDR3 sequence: CASSNLQGGISGYTF. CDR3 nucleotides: TGTGCCAGTTCAAACCTCCAGGGAGGGATCTCTGGCTACACCTTC. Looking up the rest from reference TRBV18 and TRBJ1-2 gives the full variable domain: NAGVMQNPRHLVRRRGQEARLRCSPMKGHSHVYWYRQLPEEGLKFMVYLQKENIIDESGMPKERFSAEFPKEGPSILRIQQVVRGDSAAYFCASSNLQGGISGYTFGSGTRLTVV.

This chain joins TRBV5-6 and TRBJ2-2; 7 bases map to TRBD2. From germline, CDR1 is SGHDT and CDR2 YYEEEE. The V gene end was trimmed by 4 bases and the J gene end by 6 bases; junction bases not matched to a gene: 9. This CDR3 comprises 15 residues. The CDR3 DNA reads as TGTGCCAGCAGCCCCACGGGGGGACCCCCCGGGGAGCTGTTTTTT. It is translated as CASSPTGGPPGELFF.

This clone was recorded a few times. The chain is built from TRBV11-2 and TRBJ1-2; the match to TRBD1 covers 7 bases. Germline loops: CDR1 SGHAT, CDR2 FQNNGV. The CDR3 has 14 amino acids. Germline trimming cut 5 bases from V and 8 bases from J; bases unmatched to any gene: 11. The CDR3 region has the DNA TGTGCCAGCAGCCCGGACAGGATAAGGGGAGGCTACACCTTC. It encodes CASSPDRIRGGYTF.

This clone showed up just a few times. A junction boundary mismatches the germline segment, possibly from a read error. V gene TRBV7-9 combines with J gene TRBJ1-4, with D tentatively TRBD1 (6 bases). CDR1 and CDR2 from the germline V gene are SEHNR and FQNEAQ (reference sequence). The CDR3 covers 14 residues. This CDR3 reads CASTLEGANEKLFF. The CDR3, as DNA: TGTGCCAGCACCTTAGAGGGGGCTAATGAAAAACTGTTTTTT.

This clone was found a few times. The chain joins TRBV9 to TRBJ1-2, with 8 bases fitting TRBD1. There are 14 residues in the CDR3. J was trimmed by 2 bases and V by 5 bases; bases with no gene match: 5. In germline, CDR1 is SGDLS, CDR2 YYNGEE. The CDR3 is CASRERQGNYGYTF. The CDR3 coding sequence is TGTGCCAGCAGAGAACGACAGGGGAACTATGGCTACACCTTC.

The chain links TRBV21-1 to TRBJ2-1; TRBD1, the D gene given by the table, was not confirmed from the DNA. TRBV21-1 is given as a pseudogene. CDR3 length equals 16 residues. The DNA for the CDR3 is TGTGCCAGCAGCCACAGGGGCCAGGGAGGCTACAATGAGCAGTTCTTC. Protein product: CASSHRGQGGYNEQFF.

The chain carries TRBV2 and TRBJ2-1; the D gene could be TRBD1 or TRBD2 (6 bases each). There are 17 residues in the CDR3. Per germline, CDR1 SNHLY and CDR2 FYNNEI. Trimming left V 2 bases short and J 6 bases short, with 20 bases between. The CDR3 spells CASSELYKGGLSNEQFF. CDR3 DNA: TGTGCCAGCAGTGAACTCTATAAGGGGGGCCTGAGCAATGAGCAGTTCTTC.

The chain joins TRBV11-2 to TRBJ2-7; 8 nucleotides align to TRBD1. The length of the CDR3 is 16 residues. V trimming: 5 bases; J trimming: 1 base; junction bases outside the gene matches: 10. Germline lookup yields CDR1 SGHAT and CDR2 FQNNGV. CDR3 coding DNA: TGTGCCAGCAGCCCGGTGTGGACAGGGATATCCTACGAGCAGTACTTC. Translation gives CASSPVWTGISYEQYF. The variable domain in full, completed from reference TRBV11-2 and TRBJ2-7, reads EAGVAQSPRYKIIEKRQSVAFWCNPISGHATLYWYQQILGQGPKLLIQFQNNGVVDDSQLPKDRFSAERLKGVDSTLKIQPAKLEDSAVYLCASSPVWTGISYEQYFGPGTRLTVT.

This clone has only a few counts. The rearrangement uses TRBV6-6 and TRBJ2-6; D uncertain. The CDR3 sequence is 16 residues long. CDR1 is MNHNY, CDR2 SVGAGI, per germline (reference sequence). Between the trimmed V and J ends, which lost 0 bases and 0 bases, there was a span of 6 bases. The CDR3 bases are TGTGCCAGCAGTTACTCGACGACCTCTGGGGCCAACGTCCTGACTTTC. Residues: CASSYSTTSGANVLTF.

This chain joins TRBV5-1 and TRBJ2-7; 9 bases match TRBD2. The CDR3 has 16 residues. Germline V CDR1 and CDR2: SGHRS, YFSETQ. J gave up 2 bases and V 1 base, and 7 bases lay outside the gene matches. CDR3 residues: CASSLQRTSEPYEQYF. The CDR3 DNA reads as TGCGCCAGCAGCTTGCAGAGGACTAGCGAGCCCTACGAGCAGTACTTC. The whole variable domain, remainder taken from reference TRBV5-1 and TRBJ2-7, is KAGVTQTPRYLIKTRGQQVTLSCSPISGHRSVSWYQQTPGQGLQFLFEYFSETQRNKGNFPGRFSGRQFSNSRSEMNVSTLELGDSALYLCASSLQRTSEPYEQYFGPGTRLTVT.

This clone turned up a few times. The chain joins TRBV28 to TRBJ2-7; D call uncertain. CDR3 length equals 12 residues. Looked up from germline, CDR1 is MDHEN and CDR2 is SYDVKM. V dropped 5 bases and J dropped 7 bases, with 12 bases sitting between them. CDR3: CASSPGPREQYF. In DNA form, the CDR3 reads TGTGCCAGCAGTCCGGGCCCCCGGGAGCAGTACTTC.

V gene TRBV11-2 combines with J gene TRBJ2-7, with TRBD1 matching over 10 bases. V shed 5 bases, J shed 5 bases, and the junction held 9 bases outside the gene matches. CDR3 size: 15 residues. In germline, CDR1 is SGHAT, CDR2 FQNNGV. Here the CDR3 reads CASSVSGQGMNEQYF. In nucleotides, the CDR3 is TGTGCCAGCAGCGTTTCGGGACAGGGGATGAACGAGCAGTACTTC.

The CDR3 coding sequence is TGTGCCAGCAGCGTTACCTCGCGGGACTCTGGAAACACCATATATTTT. This encodes CASSVTSRDSGNTIYF. This chain joins TRBV9 and TRBJ1-3, with D unresolved. Germline V gene sequence: CDR1 SGDLS, CDR2 YYNGEE. The V gene lost 2 bases and the J gene lost 0 bases, with 12 bases spanning the gap. The CDR3 extends over 16 amino acids.

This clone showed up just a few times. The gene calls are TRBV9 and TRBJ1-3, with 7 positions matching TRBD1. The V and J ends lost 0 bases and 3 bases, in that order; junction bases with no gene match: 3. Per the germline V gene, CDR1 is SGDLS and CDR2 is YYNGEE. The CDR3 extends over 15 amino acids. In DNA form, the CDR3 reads TGTGCCAGCAGCGTAGCTTCAGGGGGTGGAAACACCATATATTTT. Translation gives CASSVASGGGNTIYF.

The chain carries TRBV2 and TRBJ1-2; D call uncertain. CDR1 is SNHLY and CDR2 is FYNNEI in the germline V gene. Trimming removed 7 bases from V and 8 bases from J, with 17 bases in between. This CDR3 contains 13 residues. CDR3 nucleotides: TGTGCCAGCACCCGGAGAGATGCTAAAGGCTACACCTTC. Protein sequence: CASTRRDAKGYTF.

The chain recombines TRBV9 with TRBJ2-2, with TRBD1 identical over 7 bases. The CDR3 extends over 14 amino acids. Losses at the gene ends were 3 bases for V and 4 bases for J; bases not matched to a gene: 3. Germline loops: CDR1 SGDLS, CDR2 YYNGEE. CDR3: CASSANRGTGELFF. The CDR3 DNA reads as TGTGCCAGCAGCGCAAACAGGGGCACCGGGGAGCTGTTTTTT.

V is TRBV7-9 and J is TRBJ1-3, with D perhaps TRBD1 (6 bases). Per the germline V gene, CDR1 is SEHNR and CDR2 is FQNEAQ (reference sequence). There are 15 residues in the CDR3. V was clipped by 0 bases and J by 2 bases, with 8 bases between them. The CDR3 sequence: CASSLAWTAGNTIYF. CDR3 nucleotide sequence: TGTGCCAGCAGCTTAGCCTGGACAGCTGGAAACACCATATATTTT.

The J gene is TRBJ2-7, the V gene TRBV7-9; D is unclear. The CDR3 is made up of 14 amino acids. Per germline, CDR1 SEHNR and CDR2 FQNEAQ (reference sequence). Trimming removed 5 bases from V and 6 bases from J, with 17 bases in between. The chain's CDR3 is CASSLRRAGSEQYF. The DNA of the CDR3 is TGTGCCAGCAGCCTAAGACGGGCCGGATCCGAGCAGTACTTC.